These T cell receptor beta chains were read from a single sample in a study of blood T cell repertoires in COVID-19. Assay used: immunoSEQ multiplex PCR; TCRdb lists only in-frame clones, some missing. The sample includes 150,000 to 200,000 clones, about four fifths of them seen just once. What was sequenced was PBMCs or T cells enriched from blood (not recorded which). These receptor sequences come from an older woman who had recovered from COVID-19. Each CDR3 is given with its conserved first and last residue. Fields, in order: V gene, CDR3 protein.

V: TRBV7-8; CDR3: CASSAQGYYGYTF
V: TRBV7-8; CDR3: CASSLSDRGDSEQYF
V: TRBV10-1; CDR3: CASSETDNNEQFF
V: TRBV20-1; CDR3: CSAGSSGEQYF
V: TRBV5-5; CDR3: CASSRYRDNNYGYTF
V: TRBV10-3; CDR3: CAISPGLGGANNEQFF
V: TRBV5-1; CDR3: CASSGGGSGALDTQYF
V: TRBV4-1; CDR3: CASSQDPAGVSYNEQFF
V: TRBV24-1; CDR3: CATSDARGTDTQYF
V: TRBV30; CDR3: CAWTGGRTNEKLFF
V: TRBV19; CDR3: CASTSGQGTDTQYF
V: TRBV19; CDR3: CASTTRDRARGYTF
V: TRBV5-1; CDR3: CASSWAPGDEQFF
V: TRBV27; CDR3: CASSYGTGGGETQYF
V: TRBV5-1; CDR3: CASSFLQNSEKLFF
V: TRBV21-1; CDR3: CASSKRPVAAYGYTF
V: TRBV5-1; CDR3: CASSLNQATNEKLFF
V: TRBV5-4; CDR3: CASSLERRGEQFF
V: TRBV5-6; CDR3: CASSLPLDRRDNEQFF
V: TRBV27; CDR3: CASSLARMNTEAFF
V: TRBV5-8; CDR3: CASRRTGMGETQYF
V: TRBV5-8; CDR3: CASSKGQGNEKLFF
V: TRBV11-2; CDR3: CASSLGWGDLSTDTQYF
V: TRBV5-6; CDR3: CASSLTRDSLRETQYF
V: TRBV18; CDR3: CASSPTMGQSNQPQHF
V: TRBV19; CDR3: CASSEGQGRGYTF
V: TRBV6-5; CDR3: CASTLQVDTQYF